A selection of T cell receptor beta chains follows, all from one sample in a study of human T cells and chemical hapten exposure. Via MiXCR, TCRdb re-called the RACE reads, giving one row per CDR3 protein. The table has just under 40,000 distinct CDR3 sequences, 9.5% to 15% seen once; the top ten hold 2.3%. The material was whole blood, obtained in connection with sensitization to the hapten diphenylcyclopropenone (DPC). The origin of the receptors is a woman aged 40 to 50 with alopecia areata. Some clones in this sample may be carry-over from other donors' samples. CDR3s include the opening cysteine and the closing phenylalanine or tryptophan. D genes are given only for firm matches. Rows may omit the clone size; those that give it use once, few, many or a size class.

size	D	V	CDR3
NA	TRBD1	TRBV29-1	CSVVLGQGYEQYF
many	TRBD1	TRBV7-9	CASSLPGTESTLQYF
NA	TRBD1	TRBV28	CASIRTGSYEQYF
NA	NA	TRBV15	CATTSGEEQYF
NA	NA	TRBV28	CASIPGGSSYEQYF
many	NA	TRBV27	CASRKNTEAFF
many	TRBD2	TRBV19	CASSASGTSGLHTQYF
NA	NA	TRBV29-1	CSVVQSGARYGYTF
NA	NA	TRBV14	CASSSTGATSPYF
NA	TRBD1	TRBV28	CASSRWTGTDYEQYF